Here is one T cell receptor (beta chain) with its context. Its antigen remains unidentified. No qualities accompany the bases; no much larger clone lies one base away. The sample comes from a study of PD-1 blockade in classical Hodgkin lymphoma (dated by TCRdb to about 2020). At the level of the whole study: Nivolumab dosing was 3 mg/kg intravenously every 2 weeks, continuing until either disease progression or unacceptable toxicity. The study used CyTOF and TCR beta sequencing to define a peripheral blood immune signature of response to PD-1 blockade in classical Hodgkin lymphoma. The investigation overall reported the following: Baseline TCR diversity was reported to be lower in newly diagnosed patients than in healthy donors and to be lower still in relapsed/refractory patients. By C4D1, a significant rise was seen in CD4+ TCR diversity but not in CD8+ TCR diversity (p=0.0027 vs p=0.16), and the rise was most apparent among complete responders (p=0.02). Patients starting nivolumab less than 1 year after ASCT had lower diversity and were excluded from later analyses to avoid confounding by immune reconstitution. The study was restricted to a single clinical trial cohort, and the causes of repertoire differences, possibly disease activity or prior therapy, were left undefined. Trial patients achieving complete response had baseline diversity similar to newly diagnosed patients, whereas partial responders and progressors had significantly lower diversity.

CDR3 length: 15 amino acids, cysteine to phenylalanine. Solely the CDR3 DNA is kept, with 45 bases framed from the first base. Looking up the germline V gene yields CDR1 SQVTM and CDR2 ANQGSEA. V loses 0 bases at its end and J loses 7 bases; junction bases beyond the gene matches: 4. The Qiagen DNeasy kit was used to extract genomic DNA from unsorted PBMCs and from the negatively selected CD4+ and CD8+ fractions. TCR beta CDR3 regions were subjected to amplification by immunoSEQ multiplex PCR with primers that anneal to V and J segments. A synthetic immune receptor repertoire was used to minimize amplification bias, and any remaining bias was removed computationally after sequencing. As for how the authors treated the data: Repertoire diversity was quantified as the Shannon entropy index using custom Python scripts. Unsorted, CD4+ and CD8+ repertoires were analyzed separately, except for combined analyses in which CD4+ and CD8+ sequences were merged in silico. A clone counted as expanded when the clone's frequency after treatment rose at least 2-fold relative to C1D1, and clones undetected at baseline were given a pseudocount of 0.5. Clones with 0 or 1 copy at C1D1 were classified as singleton clones, and clones with 2 or more copies were classified as non-singleton clones. Clones expanded in unsorted samples were annotated as CD4+, CD8+ or unknown by matching protein sequences in sorted samples from the same patient. Wilcoxon tests on paired samples were used to test changes in diversity from C1D1 to C4D1. TCRdb provides this immuneACCESS table in a form limited to in-frame rearrangements. Some clones are lacking; in checked studies, under half of them reflect an unresolved V gene, and why the rest are absent is not known. The DNA was the basis for D and trimming; V, J and clone size are from that table. Within this sample are around 31,000 clones, with just over 70% of them counted one time only. Less than 4% of the sample is in the top ten clones.

This specimen's time point label, per the study, means: cycle 2 day 1 (C2D1) of nivolumab. Every trial patient had relapsed following autologous stem cell transplantation, and prior brentuximab vedotin exposure was what differed among cohorts A, B and C. The trial cohort comprised some 60 patients with relapsed/refractory classical Hodgkin lymphoma whose best overall responses were complete response, partial response or progressive disease. Trial patients were treated with single-agent nivolumab in the multi-cohort phase II CheckMate 205 trial. An independent review committee assessed best overall response by applying the 2007 International Working Group response criteria. Trial PBMCs were collected immediately before nivolumab initiation (C1D1) and during therapy at cycle 2 day 1 and cycle 4 day 1. Peripheral blood was collected in 8 mL Vacutainer Cell Preparation Tubes, from which PBMCs were isolated by centrifugation and then cryopreserved.

The TCR comes from a human donor with classical Hodgkin lymphoma. Specimen: peripheral blood mononuclear cells (PBMCs), collected before the second cycle of nivolumab. The rearranged chain carries TRBV29-1 and TRBJ2-2; 11 central nucleotides agree with TRBD1. The CDR3: CSVEEGGTGGGELFF. In nucleotide form, the sequence is TGCAGCGTTGAAGAGGGTGGGACAGGGGGCGGGGAGCTGTTTTTT.